The clone carrying this TCR beta chain appeared many times. What it recognizes is unknown. This entry belongs to a study of T cells in Graves' hyperthyroidism and ophthalmopathy. General study findings and limits: The model anticipated ophthalmopathy a median about 7 months pre-onset.

Regions amplified from RNA transcripts were the TCR beta CDR3 regions. A first-round RT-PCR of the TCR CDR3 used the HTBI primer set. TCRdb itself ran the multiplex PCR reads through MiXCR, one entry per CDR3 protein. The sample consists of 150,000 or so distinct CDR3 sequences, around 20% of them appearing once. PBMCs came from 10 ml fresh peripheral blood. CDR3 length equals 15 residues. Germline V gene data show CDR1 as DFQATT and CDR2 as SNEGSKA (reference sequence). V was clipped by 4 bases and J by 2 bases, with 12 bases between them. The specimen sequenced was blood. This chain uses TRBV20-1 with TRBJ2-6; D tentatively reads TRBD1 or TRBD2 (5 bases each). The source of this sequence is a woman aged 50 to 60 with Graves' hyperthyroidism that later progressed to Graves' ophthalmopathy. This CDR3 is CSATRLGAGANVLTF. CDR3 coding DNA: TGCAGTGCTACGCGCCTGGGGGCTGGGGCCAACGTCCTGACTTTC.